The 14 T cell receptor beta chains below come from one sample, sequenced in a study of a mutant IDH1 vaccine in newly diagnosed glioma. These receptors' antigens are unknown. Time point described: week 47, end of study. The vaccine gave 300 ug of a 20-mer mutant IDH1 peptide subcutaneously per dose. Only in-frame clones appear in the TCRdb table, and some are missing; sequencing was by immunoSEQ multiplex PCR. This table has some 50,000 clones, roughly 61% appearing once. Here the sequenced sample was peripheral blood mononuclear cells (PBMCs), taken from a glioma patient whose treatment included an IDH1 peptide vaccine. Receptors were obtained from a man aged 35-49 years with glioma. Some clones in this sample may be carry-over from other donors' samples.

The chain is built from TRBV29-1 and TRBJ1-5; D may be TRBD1 (6 bases). Germline CDR1 reads SQVTM; CDR2 reads ANQGSEA. This CDR3 is 14 amino acids long. V was trimmed by 4 bases and J by 1 base, leaving 11 bases between them. CDR3 amino acids: CSVAGDESNQPQHF. CDR3 DNA sequence: TGCAGCGTTGCAGGGGACGAGAGCAATCAGCCCCAGCATTTT.

The gene calls are TRBV9 and TRBJ1-3, with 7 bases fitting TRBD1. The V segment lost 5 bases and the J segment 0 bases; nucleotides outside the gene matches: 5. Germline V gene lookup returns CDR1 SGDLS and CDR2 YYNGEE. The CDR3 length is 15 residues. DNA for the CDR3: TGTGCCAGCAGGAGGGGGGACAGCTCTGGAAACACCATATATTTT. It yields the protein CASRRGDSSGNTIYF.

The CDR3 reads CASRGTSSYEQYF. The CDR3 nucleotides read TGTGCCAGCAGGGGGACATCCTCCTACGAGCAGTACTTC. The V and J genes are TRBV6-6 and TRBJ2-7; D is perhaps TRBD1 (6 bases). Germline values: CDR1 MNHNY, CDR2 SVGAGI (reference sequence). The CDR3 has 13 residues. The V end lost 6 bases, the J end lost 0 bases, and 9 bases lay between the germline ends.

V is TRBV4-1 and J is TRBJ2-7, with D possibly matching TRBD1 (6 bases). Per the germline V gene, CDR1 is MGHRA and CDR2 is YSYEKL. There are 16 residues in the CDR3. V was pared by 0 bases and J by 3 bases, with 15 bases between. The chain's CDR3 is CASSQDKERGSYEQYF. DNA for the CDR3: TGCGCCAGCAGCCAAGACAAAGAGAGGGGGAGCTACGAGCAGTACTTC.

The chain has TRBV6-5 and TRBJ1-4, with a possible D match to TRBD1 (5 bases). The CDR3 covers 16 residues. Germline CDR1 and CDR2: MNHEY and SVGAGI. Trimming took off 2 bases at V and 5 bases at J, with 15 bases between the two ends. The CDR3 region has the DNA TGTGCCAGCAGTTACACCCGGGGGGTTGGAAATGAAAAACTGTTTTTT. This sequence encodes CASSYTRGVGNEKLFF.

The chain combines TRBV12-5 with TRBJ1-5; 12 bases line up with TRBD1. The CDR3 has 16 residues. With 1 base clipped from V and 5 bases from J, the junction kept 3 bases outside the gene matches. Germline V CDR1 and CDR2: LGHNT, FRNRAP. The CDR3 DNA follows: TGTGCTAGTGGTTTGGACGGGACAGGGGGCTATCAGCCCCAGCATTTT. Its translation is CASGLDGTGGYQPQHF.

The chain couples TRBV18 to TRBJ2-7; D is unclear. The CDR3 has 13 amino acids. Germline V lookup: CDR1 KGHSH, CDR2 LQKENI. V was trimmed by 6 bases and J by 1 base, leaving 10 bases between them. The chain's CDR3 is CASSPTPSYEQYF. In DNA, the CDR3 is TGTGCCAGCTCCCCGACACCATCCTACGAGCAGTACTTC. Supplemented by reference TRBV18 and TRBJ2-7, the full variable domain reads NAGVMQNPRHLVRRRGQEARLRCSPMKGHSHVYWYRQLPEEGLKFMVYLQKENIIDESGMPKERFSAEFPKEGPSILRIQQVVRGDSAAYFCASSPTPSYEQYFGPGTRLTVT.

The chain recombines TRBV6-6 with TRBJ1-1; the D gene is possibly TRBD1 (5 bases). The germline gives CDR1 MNHNY, CDR2 SVGAGI (reference sequence). This CDR3 contains 13 residues. V dropped 7 bases and J dropped 3 bases, with 12 bases sitting between them. Here the CDR3 DNA reads TGTGCCAGCAATCAGGGTAAGGACACTGAAGCTTTCTTT. Translated: CASNQGKDTEAFF.

CDR3 sequence reads: CASSQWVHSPLHF. The CDR3 nucleotides are TGCGCCAGCAGCCAATGGGTCCATTCACCCCTCCACTTT. The rearrangement links TRBV4-1 to TRBJ1-6; D remains ambiguous. The length of the CDR3 is 13 residues. The germline V gene encodes CDR1 MGHRA and CDR2 YSYEKL. V was cut by 2 bases and J by 8 bases, with 7 bases left in between.

V is TRBV6-1 and J is TRBJ2-6, with D hard to call. CDR1 and CDR2 (germline): MNHNS, SASEGT. V lost 4 bases to trimming and J lost 4 bases, with 11 bases between them. The CDR3 runs to 15 residues. CDR3 sequence reads: CASSVVPEGANVLTF. The DNA for the CDR3 is TGTGCCAGCAGTGTTGTACCCGAAGGGGCCAACGTCCTGACTTTC.

This clone has only a few counts. This chain uses TRBV5-1 with TRBJ1-1, with 8 bases identical to TRBD1. The CDR3 is 14 residues long. CDR1 is SGHRS and CDR2 is YFSETQ in the germline V gene. Trimming cost V 6 bases and J 4 bases; bases outside gene matches: 8. CDR3 bases: TGCGCCAGCACCATGACGACAGGGGTCACTGAAGCTTTCTTT. This gives the protein CASTMTTGVTEAFF.

This clone was counted a few times. This chain connects TRBV10-2 to TRBJ2-5, with TRBD1 matching over 7 bases. The length of the CDR3 is 13 residues. J was trimmed by 3 bases and V by 4 bases; bases with no gene match: 2. The germline V gene encodes CDR1 WSHSY and CDR2 SAAADI. CDR3 sequence reads: CASSGDREETQYF. The DNA for the CDR3 is TGCGCCAGCAGTGGTGACAGGGAAGAGACCCAGTACTTC.

The V call is TRBV5-4, the J call TRBJ2-7; D is undetermined. The ends were cut back, 2 bases at V and 0 bases at J, with 12 bases in the middle. CDR3 length: 15 amino acids. Germline assignment: CDR1 SGHNT and CDR2 YYREEE (reference sequence). DNA for the CDR3: TGTGCCAGCAGCTTAACACTGACCACCTCCTACGAGCAGTACTTC. It translates to CASSLTLTTSYEQYF.

This sequence joins TRBV6-1 and TRBJ2-7; 9 nucleotides align to TRBD2. This CDR3 region has 15 residues. Germline values: CDR1 MNHNS, CDR2 SASEGT. With 7 bases clipped from V and 6 bases from J, the junction kept 13 bases outside the gene matches. This CDR3 reads CASTSGEAGGVEQYF. The CDR3 region has the DNA TGTGCCAGCACCTCAGGTGAAGCGGGGGGCGTCGAGCAGTACTTC.